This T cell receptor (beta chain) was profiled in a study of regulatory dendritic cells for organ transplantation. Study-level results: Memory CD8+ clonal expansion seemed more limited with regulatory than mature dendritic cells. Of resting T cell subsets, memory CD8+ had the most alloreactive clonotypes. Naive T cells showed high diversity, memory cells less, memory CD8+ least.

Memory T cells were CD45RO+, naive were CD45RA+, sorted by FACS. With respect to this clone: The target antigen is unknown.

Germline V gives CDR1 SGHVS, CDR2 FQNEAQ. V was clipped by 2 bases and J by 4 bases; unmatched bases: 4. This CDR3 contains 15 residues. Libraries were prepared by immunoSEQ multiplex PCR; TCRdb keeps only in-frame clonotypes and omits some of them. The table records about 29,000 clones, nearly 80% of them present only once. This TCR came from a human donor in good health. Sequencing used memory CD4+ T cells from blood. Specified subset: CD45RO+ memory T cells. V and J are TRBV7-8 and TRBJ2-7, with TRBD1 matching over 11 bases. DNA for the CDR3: TGTGCCAGCAGCTTACTGGACAGGGGGCTGTACGAGCAGTACTTC. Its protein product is CASSLLDRGLYEQYF.